This entry lists 32 T cell receptor beta chains sequenced from one sample in a study of technical replicates of blood from several donors. TCRdb's table, derived via immunoSEQ multiplex PCR, lists solely in-frame clones and lacks some. The repertoire holds some 74,000 clones, with 89% as singletons. Sequencing was carried out using T cells isolated from PBMCs. Every receptor here comes from a human donor in good health.

CDR3: CASSNLLTQGPSYEQYF. The CDR3 nucleotides are TGTGCCAGCAGTAACTTATTAACCCAGGGGCCTTCCTACGAGCAGTACTTC. V gene TRBV27 combines with J gene TRBJ2-7, with D possibly TRBD1 on 6 matching bases. Per germline, CDR1 MNHEY and CDR2 SMNVEV (reference sequence). V was trimmed by 5 bases and J by 1 base, leaving 21 bases between them. The CDR3 is 17 residues long.

Concerning this clone: Other DNA sequences in the same sample also yield this CDR3. This chain joins TRBV15 and TRBJ2-5; perhaps TRBD1 as D (6 bases). The CDR3 spans 14 residues. The V and J ends lost 1 base and 1 base respectively, with 7 bases between them. Germline V gene lookup returns CDR1 LNHNV and CDR2 YYDKDF (reference sequence). For the CDR3, the DNA is TGTGCCACCAGCAGAGCAGGGGCCCAAGAGACCCAGTACTTC. Protein: CATSRAGAQETQYF.

The chain employs TRBV11-3 and TRBJ1-1; D gene uncertain. Germline V gene sequence: CDR1 SGHNT, CDR2 YENEEA. The CDR3 loop spans 13 amino acids. V was trimmed by 3 bases and J by 1 base, leaving 6 bases between them. The CDR3 loop is CASSFGSNTEAFF. As DNA, the CDR3 is TGTGCCAGCAGCTTCGGTTCGAACACTGAAGCTTTCTTT.

The chain is built from TRBV10-3 and TRBJ2-2; D remains unclear. The CDR3 spans 14 residues. The V end lost 6 bases, the J end lost 1 base, and 9 bases lay between the germline ends. The V gene's germline CDR1 is ENHRY and CDR2 SYGVKD. CDR3 nucleotide sequence: TGTGCCATCAGGAGCCCAGGGAACACCGGGGAGCTGTTTTTT. As protein: CAIRSPGNTGELFF.

The chain carries TRBV28 and TRBJ2-7, with 14 bases fitting TRBD2. CDR3 length: 16 residues. Germline assignment: CDR1 MDHEN and CDR2 SYDVKM. Trimming at V came to 6 bases and at J to 7 bases, leaving 11 bases not matched to a gene. The CDR3 sequence: CASRQRLAGGPGEQYF. CDR3 nucleotides: TGTGCCAGCAGGCAAAGACTAGCGGGAGGGCCGGGGGAGCAGTACTTC.

This clone appeared a single time. The gene calls are TRBV28 and TRBJ1-1, with 7 nucleotides matching TRBD1. Trimming removed 5 bases from V and 5 bases from J; junction bases left unmatched: 5. This CDR3 spans 13 amino acids. Germline CDR1 and CDR2: MDHEN and SYDVKM. The chain's CDR3 is CASSLTGETEAFF. CDR3 coding DNA: TGTGCCAGCAGTCTTACAGGGGAGACTGAAGCTTTCTTT.

This clone turned up a few times. The rearrangement links TRBV19 to TRBJ1-1, with D possibly being TRBD1 (6 bases). Germline loops: CDR1 LNHDA, CDR2 SQIVND (reference sequence). V gave up 3 bases and J gave up 3 bases, with 11 bases separating them. The CDR3 runs 14 residues. Here the CDR3 DNA reads TGTGCCAGTAGTATTGTAGGGGGTGACACTGAAGCTTTCTTT. It codes for CASSIVGGDTEAFF.

The chain joins TRBV15 to TRBJ1-4; TRBD1 is a possible D gene (6 bases). Germline V lookup: CDR1 LNHNV, CDR2 YYDKDF (reference sequence). Trimming left V 1 base short and J 3 bases short, with 12 bases between. The CDR3 length is 16 residues. The CDR3 region is CATSRAEDSPNEKLFF. DNA for the CDR3: TGTGCCACCAGCAGAGCCGAGGACAGCCCTAATGAAAAACTGTTTTTT.

The chain is built from TRBV7-3 and TRBJ2-7; weak D call: TRBD1 (6 bases). The V end lost 5 bases, the J end lost 3 bases, and 14 bases lay between the germline ends. The CDR3 loop spans 14 amino acids. From germline, CDR1 is SGHTA and CDR2 FQGTGA. Written as DNA, the CDR3 is TGTGCCAGCAGCCTTGGGCAGGGGAACTACGAGCAGTACTTC. Amino acids: CASSLGQGNYEQYF.

The gene calls are TRBV25-1 and TRBJ2-2, with 14 bases fitting TRBD2. Trimming cost V 4 bases and J 6 bases; bases outside gene matches: 10. There are 18 residues in the CDR3. Germline CDR1 and CDR2: MGHDK and SYGVNS. The CDR3 nucleotides read TGTGCCAGCAGTGTTCCGGGACTAGCGGGAGAGGGGGCCGGGGAGCTGTTTTTT. Translated: CASSVPGLAGEGAGELFF.

The chain has TRBV6-4 and TRBJ1-2; D gene ambiguous. This CDR3 is built from 17 residues. Germline assignment: CDR1 MRHNA and CDR2 SNTAGT. Trimming removed 8 bases from V and 0 bases from J, with 22 bases in between. Written as DNA, the CDR3 is TGTGCCAGCCACTCGCGCCCGGGTCCCACAACTAACTATGGCTACACCTTC. Its translation: CASHSRPGPTTNYGYTF.

The genes are TRBV5-1 and TRBJ1-1, with 9 nucleotides matching TRBD1. V dropped 4 bases and J dropped 6; count of bases not matched to a gene: 10. The CDR3 runs 15 residues. In germline, CDR1 is SGHRS, CDR2 YFSETQ. As DNA, the CDR3 is TGCGCCAGCAGCCTCCCGGGACAGGGTGCGCCTGAAGCTTTCTTT. This codes for CASSLPGQGAPEAFF.

The rearrangement joins TRBV9 to TRBJ2-7; 9 positions match TRBD2. After removal of 2 bases from V and 2 bases from J, the junction contained 17 bases not matched to a gene. This CDR3 comprises 19 residues. Germline lookup yields CDR1 SGDLS and CDR2 YYNGEE. In DNA, the CDR3 is TGTGCCAGCAGCGTTCGGCCGGGACACCTACTAGCGGGCCCCTACGAGCAGTACTTC. Its translation: CASSVRPGHLLAGPYEQYF.

The chain couples TRBV18 to TRBJ1-4; D is perhaps TRBD1 (5 bases). Per the germline V gene, CDR1 is KGHSH and CDR2 is LQKENI. The CDR3 has 16 residues. The germline V and J ends were trimmed by 6 bases and 1 base, with 15 bases remaining between them. The CDR3 sequence is CASSSRDFLTNEKLFF. The CDR3 region has the DNA TGTGCCAGCTCCTCCAGGGACTTCCTAACTAATGAAAAACTGTTTTTT.

The chain couples TRBV4-3 to TRBJ2-3; D gene ambiguous. CDR1 and CDR2 from the germline V gene are LGHNA and YSLEER. V lost 0 bases and J lost 1, with 8 bases in between. This CDR3 is built from 15 residues. The CDR3: CASSQEPRGTDTQYF. CDR3 sequence (DNA): TGCGCCAGCAGCCAAGAACCCCGGGGCACAGATACGCAGTATTTT.

The chain recombines TRBV19 with TRBJ2-3; D remains unclear. The CDR3 is 13 residues long. CDR1 and CDR2 (germline): LNHDA, SQIVND (reference sequence). Between the trimmed V and J ends, which lost 6 bases and 2 bases, there was a span of 9 bases. The CDR3 protein is CASRHLITDTQYF. CDR3 nucleotides: TGTGCCAGTAGACATTTAATCACAGATACGCAGTATTTT.

This clone occurred once. The rearrangement joins TRBV28 to TRBJ2-7; D is unresolved. Germline V lookup: CDR1 MDHEN, CDR2 SYDVKM. The CDR3 consists of 13 residues. The ends were cut back, 1 base at V and 5 bases at J, with 9 bases in the middle. CDR3 region: CASSLYSYDEQYF. CDR3 coding DNA: TGTGCCAGCAGTTTATACAGTTACGACGAGCAGTACTTC.

J is TRBJ2-1 and V is TRBV6-1; no definite D call. Germline values: CDR1 MNHNS, CDR2 SASEGT. The CDR3 sequence is 15 residues long. With 1 base removed from V and 4 bases from J, the gap between germline ends came to 11 bases. The DNA of the CDR3 is TGTGCCAGCAGTGAAGGGCTGGGCTCTTACAATGAGCAGTTCTTC. This gives the protein CASSEGLGSYNEQFF.

This chain connects TRBV7-9 to TRBJ2-1; D is perhaps TRBD2 (5 bases). The CDR3 runs to 16 residues. V was pared by 1 base and J by 7 bases, with 17 bases between. CDR1 is SEHNR, CDR2 FQNEAQ, per germline (reference sequence). CDR3 coding DNA: TGTGCCAGCAGCTTAGTTTCGGCTAGCCCCAAGAATGAGCAGTTCTTC. Translated, it gives CASSLVSASPKNEQFF.

The chain employs TRBV28 and TRBJ1-5; perhaps TRBD1 as D (5 bases). V was cut by 3 bases and J by 9 bases, with 9 bases left in between. This CDR3 is built from 12 residues. Germline CDR1 MDHEN, CDR2 SYDVKM. CDR3 sequence reads: CASSLQGLPQHF. CDR3 coding DNA: TGTGCCAGCAGTTTGCAGGGCCTGCCCCAGCATTTT.

The rearrangement links TRBV5-1 to TRBJ2-3; 13 bases align to TRBD2. CDR1 is SGHRS, CDR2 YFSETQ, per germline. The CDR3 is made up of 16 amino acids. The V and J ends lost 3 bases and 2 bases, in that order; junction bases with no gene match: 3. The CDR3 DNA is TGCGCCAGCAGCTCCGGGACTAGCGGGGCCACAGATACGCAGTATTTT. This codes for CASSSGTSGATDTQYF.

This clone was recorded once. The chain recombines TRBV28 with TRBJ1-2, with D perhaps matching TRBD1 (5 bases). Germline CDR1 and CDR2: MDHEN and SYDVKM. The ends were cut back, 2 bases at V and 7 bases at J, with 17 bases in the middle. This CDR3 has 15 residues. CDR3 nucleotide sequence: TGTGCCAGCAGTTTAGACAGCACTTCTTTGAGTGGCTACACCTTC. Translated: CASSLDSTSLSGYTF.

This chain connects TRBV19 to TRBJ2-2; D may be TRBD2 (6 bases). Trimming took 0 bases from V and 3 from J, leaving 14 bases between them. The length of the CDR3 is 17 residues. CDR1 LNHDA and CDR2 SQIVND come from the germline V gene (reference sequence). CDR3 sequence: CASSIDLPGEYTGELFF. The CDR3 coding sequence is TGTGCCAGTAGTATAGATCTACCGGGGGAATACACCGGGGAGCTGTTTTTT.

The J gene is TRBJ2-7, the V gene TRBV2; 7 bases are a match to TRBD2. Germline CDR1 reads SNHLY; CDR2 reads FYNNEI. The CDR3 is 13 amino acids. Unmatched junction bases numbered 6, after V lost 6 bases and J lost 4 bases. CDR3 DNA sequence: TGTGCCAGCAGGAGCGGGACCCTTTACGAGCAGTACTTC. As protein: CASRSGTLYEQYF.

The chain uses TRBV12-5 and TRBJ2-1, with D maybe TRBD2 (6 bases). The germline V and J ends were trimmed by 5 bases and 2 bases, with 13 bases remaining between them. This CDR3 has 15 residues. Germline lookup yields CDR1 LGHNT and CDR2 FRNRAP. CDR3 amino acids: CASGPGTPTYNEQFF. In DNA form, the CDR3 reads TGTGCTAGTGGTCCCGGGACTCCTACCTACAATGAGCAGTTCTTC.

This chain uses TRBV7-9 with TRBJ2-7, with 12 bases that match TRBD1. With V trimmed by 5 bases and J by 7 bases, 9 bases remained unmatched. The CDR3 is 15 amino acids. Looked up from germline, CDR1 is SEHNR and CDR2 is FQNEAQ (reference sequence). This CDR3 is CASSGPGQGASEQYF. The DNA for the CDR3 is TGTGCCAGCAGCGGGCCGGGACAGGGGGCGAGTGAGCAGTACTTC.

The genes are TRBV2 and TRBJ2-2, with D hard to call. The germline V and J ends were trimmed by 6 bases and 0 bases, with 8 bases remaining between them. Germline-derived CDR1 and CDR2 are SNHLY and FYNNEI. The CDR3 has 14 residues. The CDR3 nucleotides are TGTGCCAGCAGGTTTTTCGCGAACACCGGGGAGCTGTTTTTT. Protein product: CASRFFANTGELFF.

The gene calls are TRBV9 and TRBJ2-1; the match to TRBD2 covers 10 bases. The V gene end was trimmed by 4 bases and the J gene end by 10 bases; junction bases not matched to a gene: 2. Germline loops: CDR1 SGDLS, CDR2 YYNGEE. The length of the CDR3 is 12 residues. The CDR3 loop reads CASSLSGREQFF. The CDR3 DNA reads as TGTGCCAGCAGCCTTAGCGGGAGGGAGCAGTTCTTC.

DNA of the CDR3: TGTGCCAGCAGTTTAGTGGGGGGGCGGCAGCCCCAGCATTTT. Its translation is CASSLVGGRQPQHF. This chain connects TRBV27 to TRBJ1-5, with a weak D call TRBD1 (6 bases). CDR1 MNHEY and CDR2 SMNVEV come from the germline V gene (reference sequence). This CDR3 contains 14 residues. The V end lost 2 bases, the J end lost 7 bases, and 12 bases lay between the germline ends.

The chain has TRBV12-5 and TRBJ1-3; TRBD1 might be the D (6 bases). Germline V lookup: CDR1 LGHNT, CDR2 FRNRAP. The CDR3 sequence is 14 residues long. V was shortened by 4 bases and J by 4 bases, with 11 bases between the two germline ends. The CDR3 protein is CASGSGRGGNTIYF. CDR3 DNA sequence: TGTGCTAGTGGTTCGGGCAGGGGAGGAAACACCATATATTTT.

The table lists this clone with a few counts. V gene TRBV18 combines with J gene TRBJ2-1; D perhaps matches TRBD1 (6 bases). This CDR3 region has 14 residues. Trimming removed 3 bases at V and 6 bases at J, with 12 bases between. Germline loops: CDR1 KGHSH, CDR2 LQKENI. CDR3 protein: CASSPGAFVNEQFF. CDR3 bases: TGTGCCAGCTCACCGGGGGCTTTCGTCAATGAGCAGTTCTTC.

This sequence joins TRBV4-2 and TRBJ2-7; 7 bases line up with TRBD2. Germline V gene sequence: CDR1 LGHNA, CDR2 YNFKEQ. The CDR3 covers 18 residues. J gave up 7 bases and V 1 base, and 19 bases lay outside the gene matches. DNA for the CDR3: TGTGCCAGCAGCCAAGTTAAGAGGGGTTGGGAGGGCCAGGAAGAGCAGTACTTC. Its protein is CASSQVKRGWEGQEEQYF.